A selection of T cell receptor beta chains follows, all from one sample in a study of sequential checkpoint blockade in melanoma. The method was immunoSEQ multiplex PCR; TCRdb's version includes in-frame clones alone and lacks a portion of them. The sample holds 2,100 or so clones, about a sixth seen once. The sample consisted of tumor tissue (inferred from file names), taken from a patient given nivolumab and ipilimumab in sequence. The origin of the receptors is a human donor with melanoma. Both conserved end residues are part of each CDR3. Fields, in order: V gene, CDR3 protein.

TRBV11-3 | CASSSLDRVDSYEQYF
TRBV10-3 | CASLSTRRGLGQPQHF
TRBV19 | CASSIWGNTEAFF
TRBV6-8 | CASNKRGDGYTF
TRBV11-3 | CASSLERGRGNEQFF
TRBV12-5 | CASQDGGAQNTEAFF
TRBV30 | CAWSDRMRGMNEKLFF
TRBV6-8 | CASSYSGQDPPRDIQYF
TRBV11-3 | CASSSQGAGGYGYTF
TRBV12-5 | CASGRTGRNEKLFF
TRBV12-5 | CASGLSGGANTGELFF
TRBV4-1 | CASSQASGPYYGYTF
TRBV6-1 | CASSEARLRAFF
TRBV11-3 | CASSPLGYHVGNQPQHF
TRBV19 | CASMGTEGGTEAFF
TRBV11-3 | CASSSLRQGPDTQYF